The entry that follows covers one T cell receptor beta chain sequence. Its antigen is undetermined. The data originate from a study of T cell responses to AZD1222 COVID-19 vaccine. Across the study: Pooled together were second doses at about 4 or about 12 weeks. Study-wide points: Nearly half of the spike-specific TCRs reportedly recognize variant regions that carry no mutations. Clonal diversity was possibly underestimated; the donors were predominantly white British and more often female.

The method was immunoSEQ multiplex PCR; TCRdb's version includes in-frame clones alone and lacks a portion of them. The sample has approximately 90,000 clones; roughly 89% are singletons. V was clipped by 0 bases and J by 1 base, with 6 bases between them. This CDR3 spans 14 amino acids. CDR1 and CDR2 (germline): MNHEY, SVGAGI. The TCR originated in an adult in good health. The rearrangement uses TRBV6-5 and TRBJ1-1; D not resolved. The starting material was peripheral blood, obtained on day 0 of AZD1222 vaccination. The CDR3 DNA is TGTGCCAGCAGTTACTCGATGGGGAACACTGAAGCTTTCTTT. It yields the protein CASSYSMGNTEAFF.